This T cell receptor beta chain was recovered during a study of long-term antiretroviral therapy in people with HIV (dated by TCRdb to between 2021 and 2024). As for the study more broadly: The earliest samples were collected approximately a decade before the 2015 WHO recommendation for immediate ART, a period when ART was typically delayed until CD4 counts fell. Among the 25 to 30 participants with HIV, ten to eleven were female. The cohort contributed under 200 cryopreserved PBMC samples from about 30 adults with confirmed HIV infection, collected serially over a mean of approximately six years (range 1-12). A retrospective serial study tested whether changes in peripheral blood TRB repertoire composition and diversity were associated with ART initiation and durable HIV suppression. No cross-contamination during QIAcube processing was seen in test extractions of a monoclonal T-cell line run alongside roughly 35 polyclonal samples.

The germline V gene sets CDR1 to SGHRS and CDR2 to YFSETQ. The CDR3 runs 14 amino acids, cysteine and phenylalanine included. CDR3 DNA is the only sequence kept; it has 42 bases, read in frame from the first base. V and J lose 5 bases and 0 bases, and a span of 10 bases separates them. What the study reported, not specific to this receptor: Because PBMC availability was limited, only the TCR beta chain was sequenced, with no alpha chain pairing. A significant increase in TRB diversity was found to be associated with ART initiation, although TRB diversity was observed to remain significantly below that of transplant donor controls even after long-term ART. Inferences about post-ART repertoire changes are limited because no data were available on ART adherence, viral resistance or therapy changes. The samples span the years 2004 to 2017, and the ART regimens used at that time may not be as effective as current regimens. Expanded TRB clones identified before ART initiation dominated the repertoire across all time points, though the dominance fluctuated and decreased in many PLHIV after ART. Because pre-ART samples had limited cell numbers, profiling was done on unsorted PBMC rather than on sorted CD4+ and CD8+ T cells. Narrower CDR3 length ranges were observed in HIV repertoires than in controls, and an antigen-experienced repertoire with only a slight naive shift after ART was suggested by the network structure.

The immunoSEQ hsTCRB v3.0 assay was used at survey level resolution for TRB variable region sequencing. A depth of roughly 35,000-55,000 T-cell genomes per sample was targeted for TRB sequencing. Pooled TRB libraries were sequenced on an Illumina MiSeq with a v3 150-cycle kit. The published analysis was carried out like this. Repertoire analysis was run in R within a reproducible Nextflow workflow that covered QC, data transformation and analysis. LymphoSeq2, an R package for exploring AIRR-Seq data, was used to implement custom analyses. After excluding several samples that yielded fewer than 5000 total TRB sequences, 188 HIV repertoires remained for analysis. Among the 180 to 200 retained HIV repertoires, about 59 were collected before ART initiation and 120 to 140 were collected after ART initiation. Repertoires were downsampled to 5000 TRB nucleotide sequences, with summary statistics averaged over 100 downsampling iterations. TRB sequences were retained for analysis only if CDR3 regions of at least seven amino acids were present. A Shannon entropy-derived clonality score and the Gini coefficient were used to measure diversity. Repertoire networks linked the top 5000 CDR3 amino acid sequences whenever two sequences differed by an edit distance of one. For TRB CDR3 amino acid sequences, GLIPH2 was used to predict antigen specificity groups and MHC restriction. To flag known associations with CMV, EBV, HIV or tissue antigens, CDR3 amino acid sequences were compared against VDJdb and McPAS-TCR. Pre-ART, post-ART and control groups were compared with Wilcoxon signed-rank tests and Holm-Bonferroni correction. TCRdb took over this immuneACCESS table, retaining in-frame rearrangements with V and J assigned. Such tables are incomplete; in checked studies, under half of the missing clones stem from an unresolved V gene, and the remainder is unexplained. Clone size and V and J calls were adopted from that table, with D and trimming inferred from the DNA. A total of tens of thousands of clones appear in this sample, just under 90% of them only once. Approximately 8% of the sample is taken by the ten largest.

Participants were included only if at least one PBMC sample before ART initiation and at least two post-ART samples were available. Treatment was received in the United States of America by all participants with HIV. Before DNA extraction, cryopreserved samples of roughly 0.9-11 million PBMC were thawed and washed. At the time of the earliest PBMC sample, participants with HIV were aged between roughly 23 and 60 years. Per participant, PBMC samples came from 1-4 timepoints prior to ART initiation and 2-8 timepoints following ART initiation, for a median of 7 samples. For every participant, serial HIV viral load, CD4+ T-cell count, ART history and demographic data were obtained. A Qiagen kit on a QIAcube was used to extract genomic DNA from unsorted PBMC, with samples processed in batches of 12. To note about this clone: The antigen this receptor binds is unknown. No much larger clonotype is one base removed from it; base qualities were not supplied.

The sequence is built from TRBV5-1 and TRBJ2-3; no D segment can be confidently identified. The sample consisted of unsorted PBMCs, taken 3.2 years before starting antiretroviral therapy. The sequence was collected from a man aged 50-60 years with HIV. In nucleotide form, the sequence is TGCGCCAGCAGGGATACGTCTAGCACAGATACGCAGTATTTT. Its coded protein is CASRDTSSTDTQYF. The variable domain in full, with residues beyond the CDR3 obtained from the reference TRBV5-1 and TRBJ2-3 genes, is KAGVTQTPRYLIKTRGQQVTLSCSPISGHRSVSWYQQTPGQGLQFLFEYFSETQRNKGNFPGRFSGRQFSNSRSEMNVSTLELGDSALYLCASRDTSSTDTQYFGPGTRLTVL.